Presented here are 23 T cell receptor beta chains from one specimen sequenced in a study of T-cell reconstitution after alpha-beta-depleted transplantation in children. Library preparation (for TCRbeta) was performed with unique molecular identifiers. Each CDR3 protein gets one entry after TCRdb re-called the PCR reads with MiXCR. The sample carries 700,000 to 950,000 distinct CDR3 sequences, roughly 15% recorded once. The source was PBMCs, mostly from graft donor cells, collected 360 days after TCRalphabeta/CD19-depleted stem cell transplant. These receptors were taken from a male patient between 5 and 17 years old who had a stem cell transplant for acute lymphoblastic leukemia, so the T cells may come from the graft donor.

This clonotype was detected a few times. This chain joins TRBV9 and TRBJ2-1, with 10 positions matching TRBD2. V lost 3 bases to trimming and J lost 4 bases; unmatched junction nucleotides: 4. The CDR3 has 15 residues. From germline, CDR1 is SGDLS and CDR2 YYNGEE. In nucleotides, the CDR3 is TGTGCCAGCAGCGCCCCGGGACTAGCGTACAATGAGCAGTTCTTC. Protein sequence: CASSAPGLAYNEQFF.

The CDR3 is CASSQATHQANYGYTF. For the CDR3, the DNA is TGCGCCAGCAGCCAAGCAACCCATCAAGCTAACTATGGCTACACCTTC. V and J are TRBV4-1 and TRBJ1-2; no reliable D call. This CDR3 spans 16 amino acids. CDR1 and CDR2 from the germline V gene are MGHRA and YSYEKL. Trimming stripped 1 base from V and 0 bases from J, with 12 bases between.

This chain connects TRBV5-5 to TRBJ2-5; D possibly corresponds to TRBD1 (5 bases). Germline assignment: CDR1 SGHKS and CDR2 YYEKEE (reference sequence). The CDR3 is made up of 12 amino acids. V was clipped by 0 bases and J by 12 bases, with 12 bases between them. In DNA, the CDR3 is TGTGCCAGCAGCTTGGATCTGACAGAAAAGTACTTC. This sequence encodes CASSLDLTEKYF.

This clonotype was found a few times. This rearrangement joins TRBV5-1 to TRBJ1-5; D ambiguous. The germline V and J ends were trimmed by 0 bases and 4 bases, with 11 bases remaining between them. Germline CDR1 is SGHRS and CDR2 is YFSETQ. The CDR3 sequence is 15 residues long. CDR3 loop: CASSLASGVNQPQHF. CDR3 DNA: TGCGCCAGCAGCTTGGCGTCAGGCGTAAATCAGCCCCAGCATTTT.

This chain uses TRBV20-1 with TRBJ2-7; no clear D gene. CDR1 is DFQATT, CDR2 SNEGSKA, per germline (reference sequence). This CDR3 has 16 amino acids. The V end was cut by 0 bases, the J end by 5 bases, with 20 bases between. The CDR3 DNA follows: TGCAGTGCTAGAGATTGGGGTTCGGTTTTTAAAAACGAGCAGTACTTC. This codes for CSARDWGSVFKNEQYF.

CDR3 protein: CASSTSGREETQYF. CDR3 DNA sequence: TGCGCCAGCAGCACGAGCGGGAGAGAAGAGACCCAGTACTTC. V usage is TRBV5-1 and J usage is TRBJ2-5; 8 bases match TRBD2. V shed 4 bases and J 3 bases; nucleotides not matched to a gene: 5. The CDR3 is 14 amino acids. CDR1 SGHRS and CDR2 YFSETQ come from the germline V gene.

This chain uses TRBV2 with TRBJ1-6; the match to TRBD1 covers 10 bases. The V gene end was trimmed by 5 bases and the J gene end by 6 bases; junction bases not matched to a gene: 4. Germline-derived CDR1 and CDR2 are SNHLY and FYNNEI. The CDR3 is 15 residues long. The CDR3 nucleotides are TGTGCCAGCAGTTTAGACAGGGGGCGTAATTCACCCCTCCACTTT. Translated: CASSLDRGRNSPLHF.

The chain combines TRBV4-1 with TRBJ2-2, with 7 bases identical to TRBD2. V dropped 2 bases and J dropped 6; count of bases not matched to a gene: 15. The length of the CDR3 is 18 residues. CDR1 MGHRA and CDR2 YSYEKL come from the germline V gene. This CDR3 reads CASSQTRLAAKKPGELFF. CDR3 bases: TGCGCCAGCAGCCAAACGAGGCTAGCGGCCAAAAAGCCCGGGGAGCTGTTTTTT.

In DNA form, the CDR3 reads TGTGCCAGCAACCACAGGAATGAAAAACTGTTTTTT. It specifies CASNHRNEKLFF. The chain employs TRBV12-3 or TRBV12-4 and TRBJ1-4; D may be TRBD1 (5 bases). The CDR3 totals 12 residues. The V gene lost 7 bases and the J gene lost 5 bases, with 8 bases spanning the gap.

The V call is TRBV7-6, the J call TRBJ2-3; no definite D call. Germline V gene data show CDR1 as SGHVS and CDR2 as FNYEAQ. The CDR3 covers 15 residues. V lost 1 base and J lost 2, with 10 bases in between. The CDR3 protein is CASSLVAVSTDTQYF. DNA for the CDR3: TGTGCCAGCAGCTTAGTGGCCGTTTCCACAGATACGCAGTATTTT.

This clonotype was found many times. This chain uses TRBV20-1 with TRBJ2-7; no clear D gene. Germline lookup yields CDR1 DFQATT and CDR2 SNEGSKA (reference sequence). The V gene lost 5 bases and the J gene lost 2 bases, with 16 bases spanning the gap. The CDR3 has 14 residues. CDR3 bases: TGCAGTGCTCCCCCTTTCGGAAGGCCCTACGAGCAGTACTTC. It codes for CSAPPFGRPYEQYF.

This sequence joins TRBV4-1 and TRBJ2-3, with 11 bases matching TRBD2. Germline values: CDR1 MGHRA, CDR2 YSYEKL. This CDR3 is 16 amino acids long. The ends lost 4 bases at V and 5 bases at J; junction bases unmatched: 8. Written as DNA, the CDR3 is TGCGCCAGCAGCCTTAAGACTAGCGGGATGGGAGATACGCAGTATTTT. Translation gives CASSLKTSGMGDTQYF.

The chain joins TRBV5-1 to TRBJ2-3; a weak D match, TRBD2 (6 bases). The germline V and J ends were trimmed by 0 bases and 3 bases, with 14 bases remaining between them. This CDR3 spans 16 amino acids. The V gene's germline CDR1 is SGHRS and CDR2 YFSETQ. The CDR3 spells CASSLGRGLLTDTQYF. The CDR3 bases are TGCGCCAGCAGCTTGGGCCGGGGACTTCTGACAGATACGCAGTATTTT.

This clonotype was seen a handful of times. CDR3 nucleotide sequence: TGTGCCAGCAGTTACTACATGGGACGGGCCACAGATACGCAGTATTTT. This sequence encodes CASSYYMGRATDTQYF. V is TRBV6-5 and J is TRBJ2-3; D may match TRBD1 or TRBD2 (5 bases each). The CDR3 contains 16 residues. The V and J ends lost 1 base and 2 bases respectively, with 13 bases between them. Germline V lookup: CDR1 MNHEY, CDR2 SVGAGI.

This clonotype has a handful of counts. The chain has TRBV20-1 and TRBJ1-3, with TRBD1 as a possible D gene (5 bases). CDR1 DFQATT and CDR2 SNEGSKA come from the germline V gene (reference sequence). V was pared by 3 bases and J by 1 base, with 16 bases between. CDR3 length equals 16 residues. In nucleotides, the CDR3 is TGCAGTGCTAGCGGGGGGGGAATTAGGTCTGGAAACACCATATATTTT. It specifies CSASGGGIRSGNTIYF.

This clonotype was seen a few times. This chain connects TRBV3-1 to TRBJ2-5; TRBD1 agrees at 9 bases. The CDR3 sequence is 15 residues long. Germline V gives CDR1 LGHDT, CDR2 YNNKEL (reference sequence). V trimming: 5 bases; J trimming: 5 bases; junction bases outside the gene matches: 9. DNA for the CDR3: TGTGCCAGCAGCATTCGGGACAGGGAGGGGGAGACCCAGTACTTC. Amino acid sequence: CASSIRDREGETQYF.

In its sample, this clonotype was seen a few times. The chain recombines TRBV4-1 with TRBJ2-7, with 9 bases aligning to TRBD2. The CDR3 totals 15 residues. Trimming took 3 bases from V and 1 from J; bases not matched to a gene: 4. CDR1 and CDR2 from the germline V gene are MGHRA and YSYEKL. The CDR3 DNA is TGCGCCAGCAGCCATAGCGGGGGCCCGTCCTACGAGCAGTACTTC. Encoded protein: CASSHSGGPSYEQYF.

In this sample, this clonotype turned up many times. J is TRBJ1-2 and V is TRBV7-9; TRBD1 is a possible D gene (5 bases). This CDR3 contains 13 residues. Germline V gives CDR1 SEHNR, CDR2 FQNEAQ (reference sequence). V gave up 5 bases and J gave up 4 bases, with 11 bases separating them. CDR3 amino acids: CASSPQGVYGYTF. As DNA, the CDR3 is TGTGCCAGCAGCCCCCAAGGGGTCTATGGCTACACCTTC.

This clonotype was detected only a few times. This chain links TRBV29-1 with TRBJ2-5; TRBD1 agrees at 7 bases. Unmatched junction bases numbered 9, after V lost 6 bases and J lost 5 bases. This CDR3 contains 13 residues. The V gene's germline CDR1 is SQVTM and CDR2 ANQGSEA. CDR3 coding DNA: TGCAGCGTCGGACAGGTGCTGGTCGAGACCCAGTACTTC. Translating it yields CSVGQVLVETQYF. Combining the CDR3 with reference TRBV29-1 and TRBJ2-5 gives the whole variable domain SAVISQKPSRDICQRGTSLTIQCQVDSQVTMMFWYRQQPGQSLTLIATANQGSEATYESGFVIDKFPISRPNLTFSTLTVSNMSPEDSSIYLCSVGQVLVETQYFGPGTRLLVL.

The chain recombines TRBV9 with TRBJ2-5; no clear D. The V gene lost 0 bases and the J gene lost 7 bases, with 10 bases spanning the gap. CDR1 is SGDLS, CDR2 YYNGEE, per germline. This CDR3 has 13 residues. CDR3: CASSVDTVGTQYF. CDR3 nucleotide sequence: TGTGCCAGCAGCGTAGACACGGTTGGGACCCAGTACTTC. Drawing the rest from reference TRBV9 and TRBJ2-5, the complete variable domain is DSGVTQTPKHLITATGQRVTLRCSPRSGDLSVYWYQQSLDQGLQFLIQYYNGEERAKGNILERFSAQQFPDLHSELNLSSLELGDSALYFCASSVDTVGTQYFGPGTRLLVL.

This clonotype was detected a few times. The DNA of the CDR3 is TGCAGCGGTAGCAGGGGTGGCACCGGGGAGCTGTTTTTT. Its protein is CSGSRGGTGELFF. The chain joins TRBV29-1 to TRBJ2-2, with D perhaps TRBD1 (6 bases). CDR3 length equals 13 residues. CDR1 and CDR2 (germline): SQVTM, ANQGSEA. V was clipped by 7 bases and J by 4 bases, with 13 bases between them.

This clonotype was seen a handful of times. The chain uses TRBV4-1 and TRBJ2-7; D possibly matches TRBD1 or TRBD2 (5 bases each). The V gene's germline CDR1 is MGHRA and CDR2 YSYEKL. The V and J ends lost 4 bases and 4 bases respectively, with 17 bases between them. CDR3 length equals 15 residues. The CDR3 DNA reads as TGCGCCAGCAGCCCATTAGGGACGGAGGATTACGAGCAGTACTTC. Translated: CASSPLGTEDYEQYF.

The rearrangement joins TRBV4-1 to TRBJ2-5, with a tentative D call TRBD2 (5 bases). In germline, CDR1 is MGHRA, CDR2 YSYEKL. The CDR3 sequence is 13 residues long. The ends were cut back, 3 bases at V and 5 bases at J, with 10 bases in the middle. The CDR3 bases are TGCGCCAGCAGCCAGTGGCAGCGGGAGACCCAGTACTTC. Protein sequence: CASSQWQRETQYF.